A selection of T cell receptor beta chains follows, all from one sample in a study of early T cells in non-severe SARS-CoV-2 infection. MiXCR, applied by TCRdb to the 5' RACE reads, yields one record per CDR3 protein. The sample has some 61,000 distinct CDR3 sequences, under 11% seen once. The sequenced material came from whole blood. All receptors come from an adult who was a healthcare worker with PCR-confirmed SARS-CoV-2 infection or an uninfected control (not recorded which). CDR3s include the opening cysteine and the closing phenylalanine or tryptophan. The D gene is left open where the match is weak. Expanded clones get a size class; other rows say once, few or many, or leave the size out.

>14|few|TRBV7-8|.|TRBJ1-1
TGTGCCAGCAGCATAACAGGACTGAACACTGAAGCTTTCTTT
CASSITGLNTEAFF
>15|many|TRBV5-8|TRBD2|TRBJ2-1
TGTGCCAGCAGCTTACTAGCGGGGGGGCCGAGGGAGCAGTTCTTC
CASSLLAGGPREQFF
>14|few|TRBV9|TRBD1|TRBJ2-1
TGTGCCAGCAGCGTAGGGGGACAGGGCAATGAGCAGTTCTTC
CASSVGGQGNEQFF
>14|few|TRBV6-2/TRBV6-3|TRBD1|TRBJ1-5
TGTGCCAGCACCATCGGACAGGGTAGTCAGCCCCAGCATTTT
CASTIGQGSQPQHF
>17|.|TRBV7-3|.|TRBJ2-3
TGTGCCAGCAGCTTAGTCGGCGGCCATACTAGCACAGATACGCAGTATTTT
CASSLVGGHTSTDTQYF
>14|.|TRBV7-2|TRBD2|TRBJ2-1
TGTGCCAGCAGTTCCAGCGGGAGGGGGGATGAGCAGTTCTTC
CASSSSGRGDEQFF
>19|.|TRBV6-6|.|TRBJ2-3
TGTGCCAGCCACGTCACCCACCGACAGAATGGGCTTTGGGCGGATACGCAGTATTTT
CASHVTHRQNGLWADTQYF
>14|.|TRBV5-1|.|TRBJ2-7
TGCGGCAGCAGCTTGTCAAGCGTCTCCTACGAGCAGTACTTC
CGSSLSSVSYEQYF
>14|few|TRBV20-1|.|TRBJ2-1
TGCAGTGCTAGAGTCGCGGGGAGGAGGAATGAGCAGTTCTTC
CSARVAGRRNEQFF
>15|many|TRBV5-4|TRBD1|TRBJ2-2
TGTGCCAGCAGCCGGGACAGCCTGAACACCGGGGAGCTGTTTTTT
CASSRDSLNTGELFF
>15|.|TRBV10-3|.|TRBJ1-1
TGTGCCATCAGTGAGTCGATAATGGGGAACACTGAAGCTTTCTTT
CAISESIMGNTEAFF